This T cell receptor (beta chain) derives from a study of Graves' ophthalmopathy and Graves' hyperthyroidism. On this clonotype itself: Its antigen is unknown.

In germline, CDR1 is MNHNS, CDR2 SASEGT. This CDR3 is 14 amino acids long. The trim removed 5 bases at V and 10 bases at J, leaving 7 bases unmatched. Beta-chain TCR CDR3 regions were amplified from RNA transcripts. RT-PCR in the first round used HTBI primers; a second-round multiplex PCR followed. Each CDR3 protein gets one entry after TCRdb re-called the multiplex PCR reads with MiXCR. The sample lists nearly 400,000 distinct CDR3 sequences, around 18% occurring once. Study-wide results and caveats: Most thyroid-expanded clonotypes exceeding 0.001 frequency were also found in blood.

Sequenced sample: peripheral blood. The receptor's source is a woman under 30 with Graves' ophthalmopathy. The chain recombines TRBV6-1 with TRBJ1-6; 8 nucleotides match TRBD1. The CDR3 DNA reads TGTGCCAGCAGTAAACAGGGGGAGGCCTCACCCCTCCACTTT. Translated: CASSKQGEASPLHF.